The 24 T cell receptor beta chains given below trace back to one sample, sequenced in a study of shared clonotypes between healthy human individuals. Sequencing used immunoSEQ multiplex PCR; TCRdb keeps in-frame clones, though not all of them. This repertoire shows 800,000 or so clones, around 96% found once; its top ten account for about 0.22%. In the naive CD8 group, cells lacked CD45RO and were positively selected for CCR7, so terminally differentiated effector memory CD45RA+ cells were left out. The sequencing input was naive CD8+ T cells sorted from blood. The receptors derive from a man aged 30 to 39 in good health.

In the case of this clone: Other DNA sequences in the sample encode the same CDR3. The CDR3 sequence is CASSLGTGYEQYF. CDR3 nucleotides: TGTGCCAGCAGCCTCGGGACAGGTTACGAGCAGTACTTC. The chain employs TRBV11-2 and TRBJ2-7, with 8 bases matching TRBD1. The CDR3 is 13 residues long. The germline V gene encodes CDR1 SGHAT and CDR2 FQNNGV. Losses at the gene ends were 5 bases for V and 4 bases for J; bases not matched to a gene: 4.

The chain employs TRBV6-5 and TRBJ1-5; D is uncertain. Trimming left V 5 bases short and J 1 base short, with 12 bases between. The CDR3 contains 15 residues. The germline V gene encodes CDR1 MNHEY and CDR2 SVGAGI. CDR3 nucleotides: TGTGCCAGCAGTCTTCGGGGAGGGAGCAATCAGCCCCAGCATTTT. It translates to CASSLRGGSNQPQHF.

This clone was counted once. This chain connects TRBV19 to TRBJ2-7; 7 nucleotides align to TRBD2. The CDR3 length is 15 residues. Germline V CDR1 and CDR2: LNHDA, SQIVND (reference sequence). Trimming removed 6 bases from V and 0 bases from J; junction bases left unmatched: 8. CDR3 bases: TGTGCCAGTAGCAGAAACCGGGACTACTCCTACGAGCAGTACTTC. It encodes CASSRNRDYSYEQYF.

V gene TRBV6-5 combines with J gene TRBJ1-1; D possibly corresponds to TRBD1 (5 bases). Per germline, CDR1 MNHEY and CDR2 SVGAGI. The CDR3 is made up of 13 amino acids. V lost 2 bases and J lost 5, with 9 bases in between. CDR3 protein: CASSYAGGTEAFF. The CDR3 DNA is TGTGCCAGCAGTTACGCGGGGGGAACTGAAGCTTTCTTT.

This chain joins TRBV28 and TRBJ2-3; no definite D call. V shed 3 bases and J shed 5 bases, with 12 bases lying between them. The V gene's germline CDR1 is MDHEN and CDR2 SYDVKM. CDR3 length equals 14 residues. CDR3 DNA sequence: TGTGCCAGCAGTTTGCTCCTACGCGGAGATACGCAGTATTTT. It translates to CASSLLLRGDTQYF. Based on the CDR3 plus reference TRBV28 and TRBJ2-3, the full variable domain is DVKVTQSSRYLVKRTGEKVFLECVQDMDHENMFWYRQDPGLGLRLIYFSYDVKMKEKGDIPEGYSVSREKKERFSLILESASTNQTSMYLCASSLLLRGDTQYFGPGTRLTVL.

This clone was recorded only once. The chain has TRBV9 and TRBJ2-3; D assignment may be TRBD1 or TRBD2 (5 bases each). V shed 4 bases and J shed 1 base, with 10 bases lying between them. Germline values: CDR1 SGDLS, CDR2 YYNGEE. The CDR3 loop spans 14 amino acids. The CDR3 DNA is TGTGCCAGCAGCCCGTGGGACCGCACAGATACGCAGTATTTT. Encoded protein: CASSPWDRTDTQYF.

This chain joins TRBV7-9 and TRBJ1-1; D possibly corresponds to TRBD1 (5 bases). Trimming left V 4 bases short and J 6 bases short, with 9 bases between. CDR3 length: 12 residues. CDR1 is SEHNR, CDR2 FQNEAQ, per germline (reference sequence). CDR3 region: CASSSGAPEAFF. CDR3 DNA sequence: TGTGCCAGCAGCTCCGGGGCGCCTGAAGCTTTCTTT.

About this clone itself: Other DNA sequences of this sample code for an identical CDR3. V usage is TRBV11-2 and J usage is TRBJ2-3; D not resolved. Per germline, CDR1 SGHAT and CDR2 FQNNGV. The V and J ends lost 5 bases and 3 bases respectively, with 3 bases between them. This CDR3 has 11 amino acids. In DNA, the CDR3 is TGTGCCAGCAGCAGGACAGATACGCAGTATTTT. Translated, it gives CASSRTDTQYF. Complete variable domain (other parts from reference TRBV11-2 and TRBJ2-3): EAGVAQSPRYKIIEKRQSVAFWCNPISGHATLYWYQQILGQGPKLLIQFQNNGVVDDSQLPKDRFSAERLKGVDSTLKIQPAKLEDSAVYLCASSRTDTQYFGPGTRLTVL.

The V gene is TRBV7-9, the J gene TRBJ2-7; 11 bases agree with TRBD1. After removal of 7 bases from V and 4 bases from J, the junction contained 6 bases not matched to a gene. The CDR3 length is 14 residues. CDR1 is SEHNR and CDR2 is FQNEAQ in the germline V gene (reference sequence). The CDR3 region is CASTGQGARYEQYF. The CDR3 region has the DNA TGTGCCAGCACCGGACAGGGGGCGCGTTACGAGCAGTACTTC.

The CDR3 spells CASSLDRRAQETQYF. CDR3 coding DNA: TGTGCCAGCAGCTTAGATCGGAGGGCCCAAGAGACCCAGTACTTC. This chain links TRBV11-2 with TRBJ2-5; D perhaps matches TRBD2 (6 bases). V shed 0 bases and J shed 1 base, with 9 bases lying between them. This CDR3 has 15 amino acids. From germline, CDR1 is SGHAT and CDR2 FQNNGV.

This clone occurred once. For the CDR3, the DNA is TGCAGCGTTGTTCCCAGGATTTCAGAGACCCAGTACTTC. Protein sequence: CSVVPRISETQYF. This chain joins TRBV29-1 and TRBJ2-5; D is uncertain. The V and J ends lost 4 bases and 4 bases respectively, with 13 bases between them. The CDR3 spans 13 residues. CDR1 and CDR2 from the germline V gene are SQVTM and ANQGSEA. Full variable domain (remainder filled in from reference TRBV29-1 and TRBJ2-5): SAVISQKPSRDICQRGTSLTIQCQVDSQVTMMFWYRQQPGQSLTLIATANQGSEATYESGFVIDKFPISRPNLTFSTLTVSNMSPEDSSIYLCSVVPRISETQYFGPGTRLLVL.

This sequence joins TRBV5-4 and TRBJ2-1; D gene uncertain. CDR1 and CDR2 from the germline V gene are SGHNT and YYREEE (reference sequence). V lost 4 bases and J lost 4, with 12 bases in between. The length of the CDR3 is 14 residues. The CDR3 region has the DNA TGTGCCAGCAGCGGTGACGAGGTATACAATGAGCAGTTCTTC. It is translated as CASSGDEVYNEQFF.

The chain uses TRBV18 and TRBJ2-3; 11 bases are a match to TRBD2. The CDR3 totals 16 residues. Per germline, CDR1 KGHSH and CDR2 LQKENI. V shed 2 bases and J 4 bases; nucleotides not matched to a gene: 5. This CDR3 reads CASSPELAGDSDTQYF. CDR3 DNA: TGTGCCAGCTCACCAGAACTAGCGGGAGATTCAGATACGCAGTATTTT.

Remarks on this clone: Other nucleotide sequences in the sample specify the same CDR3. This chain connects TRBV19 to TRBJ2-1, with 9 bases lining up with TRBD2. The V gene end was trimmed by 5 bases and the J gene end by 4 bases; junction bases not matched to a gene: 3. Germline CDR1 and CDR2: LNHDA and SQIVND (reference sequence). This CDR3 has 14 amino acids. The CDR3 sequence is CASSLTSGYNEQFF. The CDR3 coding sequence is TGTGCCAGTAGTTTGACTAGCGGTTACAATGAGCAGTTCTTC. Drawing the rest from reference TRBV19 and TRBJ2-1, the complete variable domain is DGGITQSPKYLFRKEGQNVTLSCEQNLNHDAMYWYRQDPGQGLRLIYYSQIVNDFQKGDIAEGYSVSREKKESFPLTVTSAQKNPTAFYLCASSLTSGYNEQFFGPGTRLTVL.

The chain is built from TRBV15 and TRBJ1-1; unclear D gene. This CDR3 spans 15 amino acids. CDR1 LNHNV and CDR2 YYDKDF come from the germline V gene (reference sequence). V lost 3 bases and J 1 base, leaving 12 bases between the germline ends. The CDR3 region is CATSRAPYGNTEAFF. The CDR3 coding sequence is TGTGCCACCAGCAGGGCCCCGTACGGGAACACTGAAGCTTTCTTT.

The rearrangement uses TRBV7-9 and TRBJ2-2; 10 bases are shared with TRBD2. The V gene end was trimmed by 5 bases and the J gene end by 4 bases; junction bases not matched to a gene: 4. This CDR3 spans 15 amino acids. The germline V gene has CDR1 SEHNR and CDR2 FQNEAQ (reference sequence). Here the CDR3 reads CASSKIAGGTGELFF. The CDR3 nucleotides read TGTGCCAGCAGCAAGATAGCGGGAGGCACCGGGGAGCTGTTTTTT.

Points on this clone: The junction does not match germline at one end; this may be a read error. The V gene is TRBV27, the J gene TRBJ1-3; no reliable D call. Germline CDR1 is MNHEY and CDR2 is SMNVEV (reference sequence). The CDR3 has 15 residues. CDR3 amino acids: CASSDQAGSGNNIYF. The CDR3, as DNA: TGTGCCAGCAGTGATCAGGCTGGCTCTGGAAACAACATATATTTT.

V is TRBV10-3 and J is TRBJ2-3; maybe TRBD2 (5 bases). The CDR3 contains 14 residues. Germline V CDR1 and CDR2: ENHRY, SYGVKD. V was pared by 8 bases and J by 2 bases, with 14 bases between. CDR3 loop: CAIRAGVITDTQYF. The CDR3 DNA follows: TGTGCCATCCGCGCGGGCGTTATCACAGATACGCAGTATTTT.

This clone was seen only once. This sequence joins TRBV4-3 and TRBJ1-2, with unresolved D. The CDR3 extends over 15 amino acids. The germline V gene has CDR1 LGHNA and CDR2 YSLEER. V shed 1 base and J shed 3 bases, with 12 bases lying between them. The CDR3 DNA reads TGCGCCAGCAGCCAAGGTGACCTGGTCGACTATGGCTACACCTTC. This sequence encodes CASSQGDLVDYGYTF.

V gene TRBV7-3 combines with J gene TRBJ2-1; 12 nucleotides match TRBD2. From germline, CDR1 is SGHTA and CDR2 FQGTGA. The junction had 11 bases not matched to a gene; V was cut back by 5 bases and J by 9 bases. CDR3 length: 16 residues. This chain's CDR3 is CASSPRTSGTVSEQFF. The DNA of the CDR3 is TGTGCCAGCAGCCCTCGGACTAGCGGGACAGTTAGTGAGCAGTTCTTC.

This chain joins TRBV2 and TRBJ2-7; D is uncertain. V gave up 1 base and J gave up 0 bases, with 13 bases separating them. This CDR3 comprises 16 residues. Germline lookup yields CDR1 SNHLY and CDR2 FYNNEI. CDR3 region: CASSEGVVPSSYEQYF. The CDR3, as DNA: TGTGCCAGCAGTGAAGGTGTAGTGCCGAGCTCCTACGAGCAGTACTTC.

With respect to this clone: A read error may produce the germline difference seen at one junction end. The V and J genes are TRBV7-7 and TRBJ2-7, with a possible D match to TRBD1 (6 bases). CDR3 length: 14 amino acids. CDR1 SSHAT and CDR2 FNYEAQ come from the germline V gene (reference sequence). This CDR3 reads CASSSRGGARKQYF. CDR3 nucleotide sequence: TGTGCTAGCAGCTCCAGGGGTGGGGCCCGTAAGCAGTACTTC.

This clone was detected once. This chain joins TRBV2 and TRBJ1-2, with D unclear. The CDR3 length is 14 residues. Germline assignment: CDR1 SNHLY and CDR2 FYNNEI. V lost 11 bases and J lost 5, with 21 bases in between. CDR3 protein: CAQVALAQLYGYTF. CDR3 bases: TGTGCCCAAGTCGCGTTAGCACAGCTTTATGGCTACACCTTC.

The gene calls are TRBV4-3 and TRBJ2-5, with a tentative D call TRBD1 (6 bases). Germline V gives CDR1 LGHNA, CDR2 YSLEER. This CDR3 is built from 14 residues. Trimming removed 2 bases from V and 3 bases from J, with 10 bases in between. Here the CDR3 reads CASSQTPGEETQYF. CDR3 sequence (DNA): TGCGCCAGCAGCCAAACGCCAGGGGAAGAGACCCAGTACTTC.